The sequence of this T cell receptor (beta chain) was determined in a study of blood T cell repertoires in COVID-19. Libraries were prepared by immunoSEQ multiplex PCR; TCRdb keeps only in-frame clonotypes and omits some of them. The repertoire consists of approximately 210,000 clones, with roughly 88% occurring once and the leading ten covering over 12%. Losses at the gene ends were 4 bases for V and 8 bases for J; bases not matched to a gene: 4. The CDR3 sequence is 11 residues long. Germline V gene lookup returns CDR1 SQVTM and CDR2 ANQGSEA. Sequenced sample: PBMCs or T cells enriched from blood (not recorded which). The chain links TRBV29-1 to TRBJ1-1; the match to TRBD1 covers 7 bases. This receptor was obtained from a woman aged 45-60 years with acute COVID-19. The CDR3 region has the DNA TGCAGCGTTGGGGACAGAGCCGAAGCTTTCTTT. It translates to CSVGDRAEAFF.